This T cell receptor beta chain emerged from a study of monozygotic twins with inflammatory bowel disease. Each TCR library used 3,000 to 3,500 ng of total RNA. Incorporation of UMIs carrying a 6-nucleotide sample barcode was performed by template switching. TCRdb re-analyzed the 5' RACE reads; it lists each CDR3 protein once, without DNA. This sample carries approximately 45,000 distinct CDR3 sequences, with roughly 4.8% going to the ten biggest clones. Researchers collected approximately 2.5 ml of blood per donor. The CDR3 length is 15 residues. Germline assignment: CDR1 LNHDA and CDR2 SQIVND (reference sequence).

The sequencing input was blood. The chain carries TRBV19 and TRBJ2-6. This clonotype originated in a human donor with ulcerative colitis or Crohn's disease, or a healthy co-twin of an affected twin (not recorded which). The CDR3 loop is CASSTGLSGANVLTF. Together with reference TRBV19 and TRBJ2-6, the CDR3 gives the full variable domain: DGGITQSPKYLFRKEGQNVTLSCEQNLNHDAMYWYRQDPGQGLRLIYYSQIVNDFQKGDIAEGYSVSREKKESFPLTVTSAQKNPTAFYLCASSTGLSGANVLTFGAGSRLTVL.